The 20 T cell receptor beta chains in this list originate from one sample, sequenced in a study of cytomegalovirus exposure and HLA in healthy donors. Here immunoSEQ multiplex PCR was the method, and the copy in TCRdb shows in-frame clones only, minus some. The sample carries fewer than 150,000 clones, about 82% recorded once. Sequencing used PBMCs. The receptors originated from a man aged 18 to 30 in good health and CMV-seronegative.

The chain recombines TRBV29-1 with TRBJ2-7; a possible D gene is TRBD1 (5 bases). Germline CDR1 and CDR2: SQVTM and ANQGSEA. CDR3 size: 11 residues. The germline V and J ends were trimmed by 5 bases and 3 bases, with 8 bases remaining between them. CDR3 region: CSVKQDYEQYF. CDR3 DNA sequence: TGCAGCGTTAAACAGGACTACGAGCAGTACTTC.

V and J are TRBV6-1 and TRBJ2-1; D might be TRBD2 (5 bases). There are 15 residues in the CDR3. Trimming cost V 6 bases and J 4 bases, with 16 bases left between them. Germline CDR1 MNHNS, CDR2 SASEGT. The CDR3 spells CASSVSRGRYNEQFF. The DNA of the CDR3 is TGTGCCAGCAGCGTATCTAGAGGGAGATACAATGAGCAGTTCTTC.

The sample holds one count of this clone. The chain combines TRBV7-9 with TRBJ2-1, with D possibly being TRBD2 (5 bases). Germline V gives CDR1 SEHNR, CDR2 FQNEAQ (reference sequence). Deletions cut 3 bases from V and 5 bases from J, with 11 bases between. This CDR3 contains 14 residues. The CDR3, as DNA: TGTGCCAGCAGCTTGGCGGGCGAACACAATGAGCAGTTCTTC. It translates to CASSLAGEHNEQFF.

The CDR3 DNA follows: TGTGCCAGCAGTGAACTATCCGGCGGGCAGTTCTTC. Its protein is CASSELSGGQFF. The chain uses TRBV25-1 and TRBJ2-1; D gene ambiguous. The CDR3 is 12 residues long. Trimming stripped 2 bases from V and 12 bases from J, with 11 bases between. The germline CDR1 and CDR2 sequences are MGHDK and SYGVNS.

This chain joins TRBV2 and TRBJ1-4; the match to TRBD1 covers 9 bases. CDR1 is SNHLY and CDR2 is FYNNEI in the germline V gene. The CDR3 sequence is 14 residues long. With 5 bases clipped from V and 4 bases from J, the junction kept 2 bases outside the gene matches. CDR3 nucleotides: TGTGCCAGCAGTCTGGACAGGGGTAATGAAAAACTGTTTTTT. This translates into CASSLDRGNEKLFF.

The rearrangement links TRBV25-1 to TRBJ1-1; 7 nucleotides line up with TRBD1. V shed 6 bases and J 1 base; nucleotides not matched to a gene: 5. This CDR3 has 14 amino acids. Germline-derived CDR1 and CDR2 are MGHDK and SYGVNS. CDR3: CASRETGRNTEAFF. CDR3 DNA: TGTGCCAGCAGGGAGACAGGGAGGAACACTGAAGCTTTCTTT.

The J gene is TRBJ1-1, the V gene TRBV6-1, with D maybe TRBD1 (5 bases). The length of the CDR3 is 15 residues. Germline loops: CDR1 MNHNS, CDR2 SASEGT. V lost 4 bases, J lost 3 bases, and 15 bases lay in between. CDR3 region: CASSGVGGTHTEAFF. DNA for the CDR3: TGTGCCAGCAGTGGGGTTGGAGGGACCCACACTGAAGCTTTCTTT.

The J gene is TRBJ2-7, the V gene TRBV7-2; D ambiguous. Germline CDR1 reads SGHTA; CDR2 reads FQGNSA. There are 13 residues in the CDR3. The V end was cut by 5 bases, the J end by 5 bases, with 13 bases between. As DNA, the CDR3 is TGTGCCAGCAGCCCGGGTCCGCTGGACGAGCAGTACTTC. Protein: CASSPGPLDEQYF.

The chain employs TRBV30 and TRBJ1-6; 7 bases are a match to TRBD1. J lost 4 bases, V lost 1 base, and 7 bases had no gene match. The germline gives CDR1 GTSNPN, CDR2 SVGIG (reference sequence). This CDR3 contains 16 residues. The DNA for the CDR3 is TGTGCCTGGAGTGCTCACAGGGGCCCGTATAATTCACCCCTCCACTTT. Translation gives CAWSAHRGPYNSPLHF.

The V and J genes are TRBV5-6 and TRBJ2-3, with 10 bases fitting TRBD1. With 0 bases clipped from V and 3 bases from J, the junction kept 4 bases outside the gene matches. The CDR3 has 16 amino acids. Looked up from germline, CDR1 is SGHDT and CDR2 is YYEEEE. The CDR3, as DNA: TGTGCCAGCAGCTTGGTCGGGGACAGGGGTACAGATACGCAGTATTTT. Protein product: CASSLVGDRGTDTQYF.

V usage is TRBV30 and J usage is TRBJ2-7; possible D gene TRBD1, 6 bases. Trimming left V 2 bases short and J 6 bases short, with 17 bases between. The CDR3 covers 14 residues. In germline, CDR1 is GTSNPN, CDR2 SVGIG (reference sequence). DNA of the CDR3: TGTGCCTGGAGTCCGGACAGCTCCTTCGCCGAGCAGTACTTC. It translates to CAWSPDSSFAEQYF.

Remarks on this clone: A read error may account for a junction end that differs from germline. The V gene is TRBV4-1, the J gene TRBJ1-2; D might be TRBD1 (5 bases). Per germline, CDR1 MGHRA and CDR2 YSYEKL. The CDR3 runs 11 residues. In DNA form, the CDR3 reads TGCGCCAGCAGCCAAAAGGACACGAAGAACTTC. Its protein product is CASSQKDTKNF.

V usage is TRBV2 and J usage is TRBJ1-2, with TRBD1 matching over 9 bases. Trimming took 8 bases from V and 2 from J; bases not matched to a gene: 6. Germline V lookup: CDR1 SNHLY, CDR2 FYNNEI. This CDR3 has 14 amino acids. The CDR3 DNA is TGTGCCAGCCGACCCGGGACAGGGAACTATGGCTACACCTTC. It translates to CASRPGTGNYGYTF.

The CDR3 is CASSLSRSNYGYTF. CDR3 nucleotides: TGTGCCAGCAGTTTGTCCAGATCTAACTATGGCTACACCTTC. The V call is TRBV27, the J call TRBJ1-2; D uncertain. Germline CDR1 is MNHEY and CDR2 is SMNVEV (reference sequence). The length of the CDR3 is 14 residues. V lost 3 bases to trimming and J lost 0 bases, with 8 bases between them.

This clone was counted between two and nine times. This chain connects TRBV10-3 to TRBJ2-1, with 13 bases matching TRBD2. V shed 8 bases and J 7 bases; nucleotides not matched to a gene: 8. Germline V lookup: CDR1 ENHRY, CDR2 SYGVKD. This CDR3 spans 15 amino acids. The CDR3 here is CAIRGTSGNLNEQFF. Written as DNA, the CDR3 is TGTGCCATCCGCGGGACTAGCGGGAACCTTAATGAGCAGTTCTTC.

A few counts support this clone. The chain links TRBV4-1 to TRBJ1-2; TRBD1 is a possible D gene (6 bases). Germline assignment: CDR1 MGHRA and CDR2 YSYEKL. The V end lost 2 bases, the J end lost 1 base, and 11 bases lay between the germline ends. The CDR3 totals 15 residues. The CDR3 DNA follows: TGCGCCAGCAGCCAACCGGACAGAAGTAACTATGGCTACACCTTC. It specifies CASSQPDRSNYGYTF.

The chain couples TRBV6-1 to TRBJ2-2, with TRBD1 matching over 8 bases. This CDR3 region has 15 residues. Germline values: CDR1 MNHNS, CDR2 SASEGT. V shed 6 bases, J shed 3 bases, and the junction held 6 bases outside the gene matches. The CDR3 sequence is CASRSRTGHTGELFF. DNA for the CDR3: TGTGCCAGCAGATCTCGGACAGGGCACACCGGGGAGCTGTTTTTT.

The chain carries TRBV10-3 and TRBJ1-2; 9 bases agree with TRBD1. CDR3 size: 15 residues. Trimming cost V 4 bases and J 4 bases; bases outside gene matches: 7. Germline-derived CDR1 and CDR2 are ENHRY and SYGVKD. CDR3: CAISADRDRVYGYTF. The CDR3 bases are TGTGCCATCAGTGCGGACCGGGACAGGGTCTATGGCTACACCTTC.

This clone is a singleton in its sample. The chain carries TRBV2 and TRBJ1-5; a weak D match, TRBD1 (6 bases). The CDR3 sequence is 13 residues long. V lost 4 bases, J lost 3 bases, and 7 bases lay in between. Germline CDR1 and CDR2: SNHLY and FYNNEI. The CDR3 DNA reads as TGTGCCAGCAGTGCAGGGGCCAATCAGCCCCAGCATTTT. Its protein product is CASSAGANQPQHF.

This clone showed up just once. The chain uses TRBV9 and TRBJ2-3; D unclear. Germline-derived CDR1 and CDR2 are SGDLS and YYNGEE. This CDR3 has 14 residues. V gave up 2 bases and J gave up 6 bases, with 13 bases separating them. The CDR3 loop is CASSVLDFSDTQYF. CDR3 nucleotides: TGTGCCAGCAGCGTTTTAGATTTCTCGGATACGCAGTATTTT.